This T cell receptor (beta chain) was identified during a study of T cell repertoires in cytomegalovirus infection. Study outcomes and limitations: HLA-C-restricted CMV clonotypes gave the most frequent clonotype in two of eight donors. The cumulative frequency of public TCR beta families distinguished individuals who carried CMV together with the relevant HLA.

TCRdb redid the calling of the reads with MiXCR, one entry per CDR3 protein. The sample lists approximately 730,000 distinct CDR3 sequences, roughly 33% occurring once. The V gene's germline CDR1 is SNHLY and CDR2 FYNNEI. The V segment lost 7 bases and the J segment 6 bases; nucleotides outside the gene matches: 6. This CDR3 has 13 residues. For this clonotype: Its antigen is currently unknown.

The specimen was cultured PBMCs, collected from culture after CMV antigen stimulation. This TCR derives from a human donor in good health (CMV status not recorded). Some clones in this sample may be carry-over from other donors' samples. The chain combines TRBV2 with TRBJ1-2, with 9 bases identical to TRBD1. The CDR3 sequence is CASNRDRANGYTF. The CDR3 DNA sequence: TGTGCCAGCAACCGGGACAGGGCTAATGGCTACACCTTC.